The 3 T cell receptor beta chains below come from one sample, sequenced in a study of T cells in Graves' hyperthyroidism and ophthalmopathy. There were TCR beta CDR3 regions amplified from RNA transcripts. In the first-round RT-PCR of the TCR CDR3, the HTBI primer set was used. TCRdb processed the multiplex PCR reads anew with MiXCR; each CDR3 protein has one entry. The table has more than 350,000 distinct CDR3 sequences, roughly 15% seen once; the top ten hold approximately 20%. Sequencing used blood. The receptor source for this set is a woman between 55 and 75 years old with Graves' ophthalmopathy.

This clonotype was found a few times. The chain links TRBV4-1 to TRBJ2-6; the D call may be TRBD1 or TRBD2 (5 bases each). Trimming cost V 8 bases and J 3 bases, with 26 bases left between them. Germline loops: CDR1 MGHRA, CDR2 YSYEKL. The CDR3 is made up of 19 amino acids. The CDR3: CASRDIRQRGDHGANVLTF. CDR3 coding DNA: TGCGCCAGCCGTGACATTCGACAGCGAGGGGATCATGGGGCCAACGTCCTGACTTTC.

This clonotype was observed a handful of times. CDR3 DNA: TGTGCCAGCAGGAGAGACAGGGCTGAAAAACTGTTTTTT. Its protein is CASRRDRAEKLFF. The V call is TRBV6-1, the J call TRBJ1-4; 7 positions match TRBD1. CDR3 length equals 13 residues. Germline loops: CDR1 MNHNS, CDR2 SASEGT. The junction had 5 bases not matched to a gene; V was cut back by 6 bases and J by 7 bases.

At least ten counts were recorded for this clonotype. CDR3 coding DNA: TGTGCCAGCAACCCTCGGGATGAGCAGTTCTTC. Translating gives CASNPRDEQFF. The chain has TRBV2 and TRBJ2-1, with no clear D. The CDR3 has 11 residues. V lost 7 bases and J 8 bases, leaving 9 bases between the germline ends. Germline V CDR1 and CDR2: SNHLY, FYNNEI.